The rows below give T cell receptor beta chains drawn from one sample of a study of T cells in Graves' hyperthyroidism and ophthalmopathy. TCRdb re-called the multiplex PCR reads through MiXCR, storing one row per CDR3 protein. The sample holds roughly 290,000 distinct CDR3 sequences; roughly 13% are singletons and the top ten take approximately 7.9%. The sequenced sample consisted of blood. These receptors originate from a woman between 40 and 55 years old with Graves' hyperthyroidism. The CDR3 runs from the conserved cysteine through the conserved F or W. Fields, in order: CDR3 protein, V gene, D gene, J gene. The D gene is left open where the match is weak.

CASSFGWDTDTQYF | TRBV6-1 | . | TRBJ2-3
CASSAEGAYNEQFF | TRBV2 | . | TRBJ2-1
CASSGTHRGSRNLFF | TRBV10-1 | . | TRBJ2-1
CSASRPLVKTGRNTEAFF | TRBV20-1 | TRBD1 | TRBJ1-1
CASLKDNEQFF | TRBV6-1 | . | TRBJ2-1
CASSRRQGLILEAFF | TRBV27 | TRBD1 | TRBJ1-1
CAISESTDINYEQYF | TRBV10-3 | . | TRBJ2-7
CASSLGAPNSVEQYF | TRBV7-2 | . | TRBJ2-7
CASSLALQTAPNYGYTF | TRBV11-3 | . | TRBJ1-2
CASSIGLAGEDGELFF | TRBV19 | TRBD2 | TRBJ2-2
CASSTPGVGGELFF | TRBV12-3/TRBV12-4 | . | TRBJ2-2
CASSEALDRGGYNEQFF | TRBV5-5 | TRBD1 | TRBJ2-1
CASRDKGGQPQHF | TRBV28 | . | TRBJ1-5
CASSFGRRFSGNTIYF | TRBV12-3/TRBV12-4 | . | TRBJ1-3
CASSQRASYNEQFF | TRBV3-1 | . | TRBJ2-1
CASRPGLTYNEQFF | TRBV11-2 | . | TRBJ2-1
CASSVAAGGEETQYF | TRBV9 | TRBD2 | TRBJ2-5
CASRGSVRALMNTEAFF | TRBV28 | . | TRBJ1-1
CASSFFSVNEQFF | TRBV7-2 | . | TRBJ2-1
CASSRRTGGDTQYF | TRBV5-5 | TRBD2 | TRBJ2-3
CASSPRDRVTGELFF | TRBV7-8 | TRBD1 | TRBJ2-2
CASSQVRGQQETQYF | TRBV4-2 | TRBD1 | TRBJ2-5
CASSDRGHQPQHF | TRBV19 | TRBD1 | TRBJ1-5
CASSLLGLADNEQFF | TRBV7-9 | TRBD2 | TRBJ2-1
CASSYSLNTGELFF | TRBV6-2/TRBV6-3 | . | TRBJ2-2
CASSYSGGSTDTQYF | TRBV6-6 | . | TRBJ2-3
CASRGTSGSRNEQFF | TRBV6-1 | TRBD2 | TRBJ2-1
CSVGGRFTDTQYF | TRBV29-1 | . | TRBJ2-3
CASSQGGAGGNYGYTF | TRBV4-1 | TRBD1 | TRBJ1-2
CASSLGRGAKNIQYF | TRBV27 | . | TRBJ2-4
CASSLVSGGDTQYF | TRBV7-2 | TRBD2 | TRBJ2-3
CASSLRGNYGYTF | TRBV12-3/TRBV12-4 | . | TRBJ1-2
CASSVTGGSGNTIYF | TRBV19 | TRBD1 | TRBJ1-3
CATEDRGENTEAFF | TRBV6-1 | TRBD1 | TRBJ1-1
CATSRGNRASTNEKLFF | TRBV15 | . | TRBJ1-4
CASRNQLAGSSTDTQYF | TRBV28 | TRBD2 | TRBJ2-3
CASYLGELFF | TRBV19 | . | TRBJ2-2
CASSLRGGAPSGANVLTF | TRBV12-3/TRBV12-4 | . | TRBJ2-6
CSVGSGVGYEQYF | TRBV29-1 | . | TRBJ2-7
CASSLVKSSYNEQFF | TRBV7-9 | . | TRBJ2-1
CASSPRGEQYF | TRBV28 | . | TRBJ2-7
CASSLGLRYNEQFF | TRBV27 | . | TRBJ2-1
CASSQRTGTAYGYTF | TRBV6-1 | TRBD1 | TRBJ1-2
CASSLAQGGEQYF | TRBV11-2 | . | TRBJ2-7
CASSTLLASETQYF | TRBV12-3/TRBV12-4 | TRBD2 | TRBJ2-5
CASSLTRQPQHF | TRBV6-2/TRBV6-3 | . | TRBJ1-5
CASSIPEDIYEQYF | TRBV19 | . | TRBJ2-7
CASSSSEGVSAYNEQFF | TRBV11-2 | . | TRBJ2-1
CASSPRTAGELFF | TRBV18 | . | TRBJ2-2
CSAKGGVDTEAFF | TRBV29-1 | . | TRBJ1-1
CSAEAGNIQYF | TRBV20-1 | TRBD2 | TRBJ2-4
CASSRFREGTEAFF | TRBV28 | . | TRBJ1-1
CSVAGREYSDTF | TRBV29-1 | . | TRBJ1-2
CASSFQEGGTDTQYF | TRBV2 | TRBD2 | TRBJ2-3
CASTAEETQYF | TRBV12-3/TRBV12-4 | . | TRBJ2-5
CASSSTVGEQFF | TRBV13 | . | TRBJ2-1
CSARQRETQYF | TRBV20-1 | . | TRBJ2-5
CASSTQGQGIPYEQYF | TRBV28 | TRBD1 | TRBJ2-7